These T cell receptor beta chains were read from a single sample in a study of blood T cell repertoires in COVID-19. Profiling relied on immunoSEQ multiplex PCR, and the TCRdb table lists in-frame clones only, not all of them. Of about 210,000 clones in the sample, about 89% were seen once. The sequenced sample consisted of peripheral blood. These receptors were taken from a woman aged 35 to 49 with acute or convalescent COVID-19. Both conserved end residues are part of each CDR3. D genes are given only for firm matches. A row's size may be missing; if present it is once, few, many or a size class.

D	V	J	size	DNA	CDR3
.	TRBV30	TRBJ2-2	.	TGTGCCTGGACCCACTTACCTTTCAGGGGAGCCGGGGAGCTGTTTTTT	CAWTHLPFRGAGELFF
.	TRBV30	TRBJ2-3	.	TGTGCCTGGAGTGGGGGAGGTCGGATCGCGAGCACAGATACGCAGTATTTT	CAWSGGGRIASTDTQYF
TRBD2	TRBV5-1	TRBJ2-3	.	TGCGCCAGCAGCTTGGCCTACGCACCCGGGACTAGCGGGGGCACAGATACGCAGTATTTT	CASSLAYAPGTSGGTDTQYF
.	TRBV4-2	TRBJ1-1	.	TGTGCCAGCAGCCAAGACGGGGGTACGATTGAGAGTAACACTGAAGCTTTCTTT	CASSQDGGTIESNTEAFF
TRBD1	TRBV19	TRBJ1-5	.	TGTGCCAGCTGGCCGGGACAGGGGGCTTGGAGCAATCAGCCCCAGCATTTT	CASWPGQGAWSNQPQHF
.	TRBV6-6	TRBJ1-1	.	TGTGCCAGCAGTTACTCTGCCCGGGGGGGCACTGAAGCTTTCTTT	CASSYSARGGTEAFF
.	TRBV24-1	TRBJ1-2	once	TGTGCCACCAGTGATGGACAATACTATGGCTACACCTTC	CATSDGQYYGYTF
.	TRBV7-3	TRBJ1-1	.	TGTGCCAGCAGCTTAACAGGGAGGGGGACTGAAGCTTTCTTT	CASSLTGRGTEAFF
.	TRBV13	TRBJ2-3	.	TGTGCCACCGCGGTAAGGTTGCGAGGGATGGCAGATACGCAGTATTTT	CATAVRLRGMADTQYF
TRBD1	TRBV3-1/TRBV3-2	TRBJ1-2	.	TGTGCCAGCAGCCAAGATTCAGGAGGGGGCGCGTTTGGCTACACCTTC	CASSQDSGGGAFGYTF
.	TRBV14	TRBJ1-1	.	TGTGCCAGCAGCCCTAGGGCGGGAGGCGGCACTGAAGCTTTCTTT	CASSPRAGGGTEAFF
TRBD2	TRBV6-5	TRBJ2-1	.	TGTGCCAGCTCCCCCTCTAGCGGGGGGTACAATGAGCAGTTCTTC	CASSPSSGGYNEQFF
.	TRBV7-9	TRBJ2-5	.	TGTGCCAGCAGCAAAAGAGGAACTCGGTACCAAGAGACCCAGTACTTC	CASSKRGTRYQETQYF
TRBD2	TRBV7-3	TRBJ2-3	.	TGTGCCAGCAGCACGACTAGCGGGGGGGCCACAGATACGCAGTATTTT	CASSTTSGGATDTQYF
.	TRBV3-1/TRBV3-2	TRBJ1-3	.	TGTGCCAGCAGCCAGGGGGGGAGCGGCTCTGGAAACACCATATATTTT	CASSQGGSGSGNTIYF
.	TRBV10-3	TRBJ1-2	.	TGTGCCATCAGTGGCCGGGGGAGAGGCTACACCTTC	CAISGRGRGYTF
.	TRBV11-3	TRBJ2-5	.	TGTGCCAGCAGCTTAGGGTCGCGGGAGACCCAGTACTTC	CASSLGSRETQYF
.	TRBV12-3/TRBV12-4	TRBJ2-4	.	TGTGCCAGCAGTTTTCGGGCCGGGGGCATTCAGTACTTC	CASSFRAGGIQYF
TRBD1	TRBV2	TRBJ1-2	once	TGTGCCAGCCGGACAGGGGGGTCTCATGGCTACACCTTC	CASRTGGSHGYTF